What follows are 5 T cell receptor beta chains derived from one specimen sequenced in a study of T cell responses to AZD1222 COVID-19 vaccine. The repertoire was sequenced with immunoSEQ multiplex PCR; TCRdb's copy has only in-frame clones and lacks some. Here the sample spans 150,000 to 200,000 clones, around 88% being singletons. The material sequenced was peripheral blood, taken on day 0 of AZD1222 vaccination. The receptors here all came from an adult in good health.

The CDR3 region has the DNA TGTGCCAGCACCAGGGACAGGGCGGCGAAGGGCTACACCTTC. Translated, it gives CASTRDRAAKGYTF. The chain recombines TRBV4-2 with TRBJ1-2; 9 nucleotides agree with TRBD1. Trimming cost V 7 bases and J 8 bases; bases outside gene matches: 11. Looked up from germline, CDR1 is LGHNA and CDR2 is YNFKEQ. The CDR3 is 14 amino acids.

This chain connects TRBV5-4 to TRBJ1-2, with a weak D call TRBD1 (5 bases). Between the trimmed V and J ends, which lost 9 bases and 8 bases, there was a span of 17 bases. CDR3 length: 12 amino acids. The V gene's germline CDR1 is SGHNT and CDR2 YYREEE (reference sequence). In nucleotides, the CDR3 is TGTGCCACCTTAAACCGGGGCGGAGGCTACACCTTC. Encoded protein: CATLNRGGGYTF.

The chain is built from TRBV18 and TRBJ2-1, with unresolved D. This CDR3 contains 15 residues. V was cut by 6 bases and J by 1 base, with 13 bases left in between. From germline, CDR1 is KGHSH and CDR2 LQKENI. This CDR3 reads CASSVSRLSYNEQFF. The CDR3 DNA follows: TGTGCCAGCTCCGTTTCTAGATTATCCTACAATGAGCAGTTCTTC.

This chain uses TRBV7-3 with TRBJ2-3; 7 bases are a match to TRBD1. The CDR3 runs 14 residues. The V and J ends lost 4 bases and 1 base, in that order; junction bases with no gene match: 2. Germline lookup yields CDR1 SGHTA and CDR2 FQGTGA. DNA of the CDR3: TGTGCCAGCAGCTCGGGACAGCGCACAGATACGCAGTATTTT. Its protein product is CASSSGQRTDTQYF.

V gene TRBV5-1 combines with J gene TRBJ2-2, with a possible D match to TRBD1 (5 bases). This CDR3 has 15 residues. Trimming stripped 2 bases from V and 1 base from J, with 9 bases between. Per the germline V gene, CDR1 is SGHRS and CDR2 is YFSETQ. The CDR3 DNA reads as TGCGCCAGCAGCTTACGTCAGGGGAACACCGGGGAGCTGTTTTTT. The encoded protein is CASSLRQGNTGELFF.